This T cell receptor beta chain was identified during a study of neurological immune-mediated disorders (dated by TCRdb to between 2018 and 2020). In terms of the full investigation: Peripheral blood TCR-beta repertoires from HTLV-I-associated myelopathy (HAM/TSP) patients, multiple sclerosis patients and healthy controls were compared by UMI-based sequencing. The roughly 99 TCR-beta libraries covered PBMC samples along with longitudinal samples, technical triplicates, and paired sorted CD4+ and CD8+ T-cell subsets. The cohort included approximately 70 subjects: around 15 with HAM/TSP, around 35 with multiple sclerosis, and around 20 healthy controls. The paper as a whole reports these results and caveats: No identical CDR3 amino acid sequences were found to be shared among expanded clones across subjects, suggesting that TCR-beta repertoires were private in all groups. TCR clonal expansion was highest in HAM/TSP patients and lowest in MS patients, with MS patients falling below even healthy controls.

The healthy controls were volunteers from blood banks in Maryland, USA. Libraries from unsorted PBMCs were made from 2 million PBMCs kept in RNAlater at -80 degrees C until RNA extraction. Peripheral blood underwent Ficoll-Hypaque density gradient centrifugation to isolate PBMCs, which were then cryopreserved in liquid nitrogen. Spanning cysteine to phenylalanine, the CDR3 consists of 12 amino acids. Only CDR3 DNA remains: 36 bases, in frame from the first base. The V and J ends are trimmed by 2 bases and 6 bases, leaving 8 bases between them. CDR1 MNHNY and CDR2 SVGAGI are derived from the germline V gene (reference sequence). This clonotype was counted ten times or more. Its antigen is not yet known. No per-base quality is available; no much larger clone lies one base away. cDNA was synthesized by template-switch 5'RACE using a primer with a 10-nucleotide random unique molecular identifier that tagged each TCR transcript. Over 190 million TCR-beta sequences, covering 15-18 subjects, were produced in each sequencing run. The RNeasy kit was used for extraction of total RNA. The KAPA Real-time Library Amplification kit was used to amplify TCR-beta VDJ regions with primers for the TCR constant region and the 5'RACE anchor. A first PCR added sample indexes and Illumina adaptors, and a second PCR then raised library yield. After Ampure bead purification, the roughly 650 bp TCR product was size-selected on a 2% E-gel SizeSelection system. Before pooling, library quality was assessed on a Bioanalyzer, concentration was determined with Qubit, and library quantification was performed with the Kapa Library Quantification kit. Paired-end 2 x 150 bp sequencing of the libraries was performed on an Illumina HiSeq 2500. To increase sequence diversity, roughly 24-30% phiX was spiked into each library pool. On the authors' methods: Quality-filtered reads were processed with the UMI-based MiGEC pipeline, and over 85% of raw TCR sequences were removed by the MiGEC pipeline during error correction. VDJ genes were aligned to IMGT germline references, and each clonotype was defined by a unique CDR3 amino acid sequence together with V-J genes. Clonal expansion, Shannon diversity, and CDR3 relatedness (CalcPairwiseDistances, ClusterSamples) were evaluated with VDJtools, and phylogenetic trees were built with CLCbio workbench. Expanded clones were defined as having at least 8 unique UMIs, based on coefficient-of-variation modelling across technical triplicates. In-frame beta chains were kept once TCRdb had trimmed the public reads at Q25 with fastp and called clones with MiXCR. One record per CDR3 amino acid sequence lists the most common genes and DNA. For this entry, the V and J calls and clone size follow TCRdb and not the study's own pipeline. Within this sample are around 30,000 distinct CDR3 sequences, with under 6% of them counted one time only. Under 25% of the sample comes from the top ten.

The specimen sequenced was PBMCs. The receptor's source is a man in his late teens or twenties in good health. In this chain, TRBV6-6 is recombined with TRBJ2-7; the D gene is perhaps TRBD1, from 6 matching bases. The CDR3 amino acid sequence is: CASSYRGTEQYF. The bases read TGTGCCAGCAGTTACAGGGGGACCGAGCAGTACTTC.